Listed below are T cell receptor beta chains from one sample, sequenced in a study of T cell responses to AZD1222 COVID-19 vaccine. Sequencing used immunoSEQ multiplex PCR; TCRdb keeps in-frame clones, though not all of them. In the table there are over 150,000 clones, just over 90% of which are singletons. Sequencing used peripheral blood, obtained 28 days after the second AZD1222 dose. The receptors originated from an adult who received the AZD1222 COVID-19 vaccine. CDR3s include the opening cysteine and the closing phenylalanine or tryptophan.

14,TRBV20-1,CSASKAGWNSPLHF
12,TRBV27,CASRGRGQPQHF
13,TRBV12-5,CASASGRTGELFF
13,TRBV28,CASRTGGDYGYTF
15,TRBV5-1,CASSLGTASGNTIYF
13,TRBV30,CAWSRGLDTEAFF
15,TRBV6-5,CASSYSSRAAYEQYF
17,TRBV4-1,CASSHYSDGDRVYEQYF
12,TRBV5-1,CASSIQPGPSIF
15,TRBV6-5,CASSPQGGIPYEQYF
13,TRBV11-3,CASSRSQGFGYTF
16,TRBV21-1,CASGDGTSGRVYEQYF
14,TRBV2,CASSAWTNSYEQYF
17,TRBV11-3,CASSLEDRSGTTYEQYF
15,TRBV5-1,CASSLGPRPNEKLFF
15,TRBV7-3,CASSMGLAGGYEQFF
14,TRBV28,CASSLSRVNYGYTF
14,TRBV10-3,CAISDPPGNTEAFF
13,TRBV11-2,CATRSRAYNEQFF
13,TRBV7-9,CASSLSGIGELFF
15,TRBV13,CASSPEGSGEGELFF
14,TRBV28,CASRPGGGLEKLFF
14,TRBV28,CASSPAGAGEKLFF
17,TRBV20-1,CSASLGRREEETDTQYF
13,TRBV18,CASSQGADTEAFF
15,TRBV18,CASSAGQNVNQPQHF
13,TRBV28,CASRDWTTTEAFF
15,TRBV5-3,CARSVGCGSMSPLHF
14,TRBV5-1,CASKKETSMNEQFF
16,TRBV28,CASSSSGAGTAREQYF
15,TRBV7-7,CASSGPAGWAETQYF
13,TRBV18,CASSPEIQETQYF
13,TRBV29-1,CSVYPTAPTEAFF
14,TRBV28,CASTKGIAYNEQFF
15,TRBV18,CASSPQRVGGEKLFF
15,TRBV2,CASSDRRDANSPLHF
15,TRBV7-3,CASSLIAGGPNEQFF
11,TRBV6-2/TRBV6-3,CASSQTYEQYF
14,TRBV28,CASVRPIGSYEQYF
15,TRBV11-3,CASSFWTDFNTEAFF
17,TRBV4-2,CASSPGGGSGARETQYF
17,TRBV7-9,CASSPRFSDAGNEKLFF
19,TRBV15,CATSRDLGAGQGQKDEQYF
14,TRBV28,CASSSLDRGAEAFF
13,TRBV19,CASSVTGGETQYF
15,TRBV5-1,CASSVDRVLNTEAFF
14,TRBV6-5,CASRPGTVWSPLHF
17,TRBV9,CASSASGLAGVVGEQFF
14,TRBV7-2,CASSSPGQFYGYTF